Listed below are T cell receptor beta chains from one sample, sequenced in a study of T-cell reconstitution after alpha-beta-depleted transplantation in children. TCRdb ran MiXCR on the PCR reads and lists one entry per CDR3 protein. The sample shows about 350,000 distinct CDR3 sequences, more than 10% of them seen only once. The specimen comprised PBMCs, sampled from the stem cell graft. The origin of the receptors is a human donor who donated a stem cell graft to a child with Fanconi anemia. CDR3s include the opening cysteine and the closing phenylalanine or tryptophan. D genes are given only for firm matches. A clone size is listed for some rows: how often the clone was seen (once, few, many), or a class if it is expanded.

V: TRBV12-3/TRBV12-4; D: -; J: TRBJ2-5; length: 19; size: -; DNA: TGTGCCTGCAGTTTAGCGCTGGGGGGTGGTGGAGGGAGTCAAGAGACCCAGTACTTC; CDR3: CACSLALGGGGGSQETQYF
V: TRBV11-2; D: TRBD1; J: TRBJ2-5; length: 15; size: few; DNA: TGTGCCAGCAGCTTCGGACAGGTGGTCGGGGAGACCCAGTACTTC; CDR3: CASSFGQVVGETQYF
V: TRBV7-2; D: -; J: TRBJ1-2; length: 15; size: few; DNA: TGTGCCAGCAGCTTTCTGGGGGTGGGGAACTATGGCTACACCTTC; CDR3: CASSFLGVGNYGYTF
V: TRBV7-9; D: -; J: TRBJ1-2; length: 14; size: few; DNA: TGTGCCAGCAGCTTCAGCACTTCTAACTATGGCTACACCTTC; CDR3: CASSFSTSNYGYTF
V: TRBV10-3; D: TRBD1; J: TRBJ1-1; length: 17; size: few; DNA: TGTGCCATCAGCAGACAGGGGGGGTCCAAAACGAACGGTGAAGCTTTCTTT; CDR3: CAISRQGGSKTNGEAFF
V: TRBV20-1; D: TRBD1; J: TRBJ1-2; length: 13; size: few; DNA: TGCAGTGCAGACGACAGGGGTTTATATGGCTACACCTTC; CDR3: CSADDRGLYGYTF
V: TRBV5-1; D: TRBD1; J: TRBJ2-3; length: 15; size: few; DNA: TGCGCCAGCAGCCCCGGGGACAGTTGGACAGATACGCAGTATTTT; CDR3: CASSPGDSWTDTQYF
V: TRBV7-2; D: -; J: TRBJ2-2; length: 14; size: many; DNA: TGTGCCAGCAGCCCAATTTATGGCTCCGGGGAGCTGTTTTTT; CDR3: CASSPIYGSGELFF
V: TRBV27; D: TRBD1; J: TRBJ2-2; length: 16; size: few; DNA: TGTGCCAGCAGTTTATTGCCCGGGACAGGCACCGGGGAGCTGTTTTTT; CDR3: CASSLLPGTGTGELFF
V: TRBV13; D: TRBD1; J: TRBJ2-2; length: 17; size: many; DNA: TGTGCCAGCAGCTTATTGTGGGGACAGGGCAGTTCCGGGGAGCTGTTTTTT; CDR3: CASSLLWGQGSSGELFF
V: TRBV25-1; D: -; J: TRBJ2-2; length: 12; size: many; DNA: TGTGCCAGCAGTGGAAGAACCGGGGAGCTGTTTTTT; CDR3: CASSGRTGELFF
V: TRBV28; D: TRBD1; J: TRBJ1-2; length: 14; size: -; DNA: TGTGCCAGCGCCCCGGGACAGGGGGCAGAGGGCTACACCTTC; CDR3: CASAPGQGAEGYTF
V: TRBV29-1; D: TRBD1; J: TRBJ1-1; length: 13; size: -; DNA: TGCAGCGTCCTGGGACAGACGAACACTGAAGCTTTCTTT; CDR3: CSVLGQTNTEAFF
V: TRBV5-1; D: -; J: TRBJ2-3; length: 17; size: -; DNA: TGCGCCAGCAGCCTCCCAGCCCCCCCCGGCGGGTCAGATACGCAGTATTTT; CDR3: CASSLPAPPGGSDTQYF
V: TRBV20-1; D: -; J: TRBJ2-1; length: 14; size: many; DNA: TGCAGTGCTCTAAGGACGGGGACCCTGGGTGAGCAGTTCTTC; CDR3: CSALRTGTLGEQFF
V: TRBV7-2; D: TRBD2; J: TRBJ2-5; length: 14; size: few; DNA: TGTGCCAGCAGCTTAAGGAGGGAGGGAGAGACCCAGTACTTC; CDR3: CASSLRREGETQYF
V: TRBV7-9; D: TRBD1; J: TRBJ2-1; length: 15; size: few; DNA: TGTGCCAGCAGCTTATCGACAGGGGGTTACAATGAGCAGTTCTTC; CDR3: CASSLSTGGYNEQFF
V: TRBV9; D: -; J: TRBJ1-1; length: 14; size: many; DNA: TGTGCCAGCAGCAAAGGCTGGAGGTCTTCTGAAGCTTTCTTT; CDR3: CASSKGWRSSEAFF
V: TRBV25-1; D: -; J: TRBJ1-4; length: 12; size: few; DNA: TGTGCCAGCATGGACGTGAATGAAAAACTGTTTTTT; CDR3: CASMDVNEKLFF
V: TRBV2; D: TRBD2; J: TRBJ2-5; length: 14; size: many; DNA: TGTGCCAGCAGAACCGGACTAGCGGGGGGCACCCAGTACTTC; CDR3: CASRTGLAGGTQYF
V: TRBV12-3/TRBV12-4; D: -; J: TRBJ2-3; length: 15; size: many; DNA: TGTGCCAGCAGTTTGAACTTACCGGCCACAGATACGCAGTATTTT; CDR3: CASSLNLPATDTQYF
V: TRBV12-5; D: -; J: TRBJ2-7; length: 13; size: -; DNA: TGTGCTAGTGGTTTGGTACCGACCTACGAGCAGTACTTC; CDR3: CASGLVPTYEQYF
V: TRBV28; D: -; J: TRBJ1-2; length: 15; size: many; DNA: TGTGCCAGCAGTTCCCAGCGCTTAGCTAACTATGGCTACACCTTC; CDR3: CASSSQRLANYGYTF
V: TRBV28; D: -; J: TRBJ1-6; length: 15; size: -; DNA: TGTGCCAGCAGTTTCACCGGACGGACCAATTCACCCCTCCACTTT; CDR3: CASSFTGRTNSPLHF
V: TRBV5-6; D: -; J: TRBJ2-5; length: 16; size: -; DNA: TGTGCCAGCAGCCGCGGGATCCAAAAAAAACAAGAGACCCAGTACTTC; CDR3: CASSRGIQKKQETQYF
V: TRBV5-1; D: -; J: TRBJ1-2; length: 16; size: few; DNA: TGCGCCAGCAGCTTAGGACAGCCAGGGGCGCTCTATGGCTACACCTTC; CDR3: CASSLGQPGALYGYTF
V: TRBV28; D: -; J: TRBJ1-1; length: 13; size: many; DNA: TGTGCCAGCAGTGGCGCCAGACAGGCACGAGCTTTCTTT; CDR3: CASSGARQARAFF
V: TRBV7-2; D: TRBD1; J: TRBJ2-2; length: 16; size: many; DNA: TGTGCCAGCAGCCCAACCGGGACAGGGATCGCCGGGGAGCTGTTTTTT; CDR3: CASSPTGTGIAGELFF
V: TRBV5-1; D: TRBD1; J: TRBJ1-1; length: 14; size: -; DNA: TGCGCCAGCCTATGGGGACAGGGGAACACTGAAGCTTTCTTT; CDR3: CASLWGQGNTEAFF
V: TRBV4-2; D: TRBD1; J: TRBJ2-7; length: 14; size: many; DNA: TGTGCCAGCAGCCAAGAACAGGGGGAGCACGAGCAGTACTTC; CDR3: CASSQEQGEHEQYF
V: TRBV10-3; D: -; J: TRBJ2-3; length: 15; size: many; DNA: TGTGCCATCAGTAACAGGAGAGCGGGCACAGATACGCAGTATTTT; CDR3: CAISNRRAGTDTQYF
V: TRBV9; D: -; J: TRBJ2-2; length: 13; size: few; DNA: TGTGCCAGCAGCCAATCAACGGGCGGGGAGCTGTTTTTT; CDR3: CASSQSTGGELFF
V: TRBV3-1; D: -; J: TRBJ2-1; length: 14; size: many; DNA: TGTGCCAGCAGCCAAGACGCCAGGGAGAATGAGCAGTTCTTC; CDR3: CASSQDARENEQFF
V: TRBV29-1; D: -; J: TRBJ1-1; length: 13; size: many; DNA: TGCAGCGACTGGGGGAGCCTGAACACTGAAGCTTTCTTT; CDR3: CSDWGSLNTEAFF
V: TRBV5-1; D: TRBD1; J: TRBJ2-7; length: 14; size: many; DNA: TGCGCCAGCAGCTTGAGGACAGGACGAGACGAGCAGTACTTC; CDR3: CASSLRTGRDEQYF
V: TRBV15; D: TRBD2; J: TRBJ2-1; length: 17; size: many; DNA: TGTGCCACCAGCAGAGATCTTGAGCGGGGGGGCCTCGATGAGCAGTTCTTC; CDR3: CATSRDLERGGLDEQFF
V: TRBV9; D: -; J: TRBJ2-3; length: 15; size: -; DNA: TGTGCCAGCAGCGTAGGGGGCGGGGGCACAGATACGCAGTATTTT; CDR3: CASSVGGGGTDTQYF
V: TRBV7-8; D: -; J: TRBJ1-1; length: 13; size: -; DNA: TGTGCCAGCAGCTATAAAGGTCGCACTGAAGCTTTCTTT; CDR3: CASSYKGRTEAFF
V: TRBV4-2; D: -; J: TRBJ2-1; length: 14; size: many; DNA: TGTGCCAGCAGCCCCCAAGACCAGTACAATGAGCAGTTCTTC; CDR3: CASSPQDQYNEQFF
V: TRBV20-1; D: -; J: TRBJ2-5; length: 15; size: -; DNA: TGCAGTGCTCTCCACCCGGTCACAAGGAGGGAGACCCAGTACTTC; CDR3: CSALHPVTRRETQYF
V: TRBV9; D: -; J: TRBJ2-3; length: 13; size: many; DNA: TGTGCCAGCAGCGTAGCCGAGACAGAGCGGCAGTATTTT; CDR3: CASSVAETERQYF
V: TRBV20-1; D: TRBD1; J: TRBJ2-1; length: 14; size: many; DNA: TGCAGTGCTACCACCGGGACAGGGGCGGGGGAGCAGTTCTTC; CDR3: CSATTGTGAGEQFF
V: TRBV2; D: TRBD1; J: TRBJ2-7; length: 12; size: -; DNA: TGTGCCAGCAGATACACAGGGGGCGAGCAGTACTTC; CDR3: CASRYTGGEQYF
V: TRBV5-1; D: -; J: TRBJ1-3; length: 15; size: -; DNA: TGCGCCAGCAGCTTGGATTCGGGACACAGAAACACCATATATTTT; CDR3: CASSLDSGHRNTIYF
V: TRBV2; D: -; J: TRBJ1-1; length: 11; size: many; DNA: TGTGCCAGCAACGAGGGTTCGGAAGCTTTCTTT; CDR3: CASNEGSEAFF
V: TRBV5-6; D: -; J: TRBJ1-1; length: 16; size: -; DNA: TGTGCCAGCAGCTCGAGGGTCCTCAAAAGGTACACTGAAGCTTTCTTT; CDR3: CASSSRVLKRYTEAFF
V: TRBV5-1; D: -; J: TRBJ2-3; length: 13; size: many; DNA: TGCGCCAGCAGCTTGCGGCGCACAGATACGCAGTATTTT; CDR3: CASSLRRTDTQYF
V: TRBV18; D: -; J: TRBJ2-1; length: 15; size: few; DNA: TGTGCCAGCTCACCAGGGGGCTCTAACGACAATGAGCAGTTCTTC; CDR3: CASSPGGSNDNEQFF
V: TRBV5-1; D: -; J: TRBJ2-6; length: 17; size: -; DNA: TGCGCCAGCAGCTTGGTAGGTGGTGGACGTGGGGCCAACGTCCTGACTTTC; CDR3: CASSLVGGGRGANVLTF
V: TRBV28; D: -; J: TRBJ1-1; length: 14; size: many; DNA: TGTGCCAGCAGTTCCAACTCAGGGATAACTGAAGCTTTCTTT; CDR3: CASSSNSGITEAFF
V: TRBV2; D: TRBD1; J: TRBJ2-1; length: 13; size: few; DNA: TGTGCCTCACAGGGGGGCTCCTACAATGAGCAGTTCTTC; CDR3: CASQGGSYNEQFF
V: TRBV20-1; D: -; J: TRBJ2-1; length: 12; size: -; DNA: TGCAGTGCTAGGACGGACAACAATGAGCAGTTCTTC; CDR3: CSARTDNNEQFF
V: TRBV4-1; D: -; J: TRBJ1-5; length: 16; size: -; DNA: TGCGCCAGCAGCCAAGCCCATCTCGGCCGAAATCAGCCCCAGCATTTT; CDR3: CASSQAHLGRNQPQHF
V: TRBV19; D: TRBD2; J: TRBJ2-5; length: 16; size: -; DNA: TGTGCCAGTAGTCCACGAGCGGGACTAACCCAAGAGACCCAGTACTTC; CDR3: CASSPRAGLTQETQYF
V: TRBV12-3/TRBV12-4; D: -; J: TRBJ2-5; length: 12; size: many; DNA: TGTGCCAGCACCAAGACGGGGGAGACCCAGTACTTC; CDR3: CASTKTGETQYF
V: TRBV5-1; D: -; J: TRBJ2-5; length: 15; size: few; DNA: TGCGCCAGCAGCTTTTACGGGATGAGCCGAGAGACCCAGTACTTC; CDR3: CASSFYGMSRETQYF
V: TRBV11-2; D: -; J: TRBJ2-2; length: 15; size: few; DNA: TGTGCCAGCAGCTTAACTTCCCGAAACACCGGGGAGCTGTTTTTT; CDR3: CASSLTSRNTGELFF